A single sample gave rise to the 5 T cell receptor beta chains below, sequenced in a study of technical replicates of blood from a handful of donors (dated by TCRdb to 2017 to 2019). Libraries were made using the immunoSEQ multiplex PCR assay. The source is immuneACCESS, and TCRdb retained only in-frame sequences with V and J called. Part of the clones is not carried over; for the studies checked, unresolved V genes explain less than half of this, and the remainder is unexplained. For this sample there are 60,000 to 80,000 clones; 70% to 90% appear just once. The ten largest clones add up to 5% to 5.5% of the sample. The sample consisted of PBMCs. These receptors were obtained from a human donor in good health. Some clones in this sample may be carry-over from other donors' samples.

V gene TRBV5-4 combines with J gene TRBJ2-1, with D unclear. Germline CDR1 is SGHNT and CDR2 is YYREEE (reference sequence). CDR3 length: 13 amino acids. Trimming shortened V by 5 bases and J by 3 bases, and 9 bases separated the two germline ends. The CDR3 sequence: CASSSLYYNEQFF. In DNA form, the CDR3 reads TGTGCCAGCAGTAGTCTTTACTACAATGAGCAGTTCTTC.

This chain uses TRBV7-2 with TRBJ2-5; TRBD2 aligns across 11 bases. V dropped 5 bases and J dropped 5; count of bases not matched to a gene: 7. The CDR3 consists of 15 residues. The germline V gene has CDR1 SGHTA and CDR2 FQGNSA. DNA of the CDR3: TGTGCCAGCAGCATAACTAGCGGGGGTTGGGAGACCCAGTACTTC. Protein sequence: CASSITSGGWETQYF.

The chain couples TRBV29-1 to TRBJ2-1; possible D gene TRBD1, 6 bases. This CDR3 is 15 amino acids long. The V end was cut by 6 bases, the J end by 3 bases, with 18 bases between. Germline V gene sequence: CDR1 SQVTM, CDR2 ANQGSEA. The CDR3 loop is CSVPSGTNVYNEQFF. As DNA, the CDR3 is TGCAGCGTCCCTTCCGGGACAAACGTCTACAATGAGCAGTTCTTC.

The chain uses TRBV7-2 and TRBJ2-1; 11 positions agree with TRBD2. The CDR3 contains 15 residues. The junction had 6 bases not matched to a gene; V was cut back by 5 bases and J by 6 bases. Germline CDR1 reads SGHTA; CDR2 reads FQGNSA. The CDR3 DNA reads TGTGCCAGCAGCCTTAGCGGGAGGGCTATCAATGAGCAGTTCTTC. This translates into CASSLSGRAINEQFF.

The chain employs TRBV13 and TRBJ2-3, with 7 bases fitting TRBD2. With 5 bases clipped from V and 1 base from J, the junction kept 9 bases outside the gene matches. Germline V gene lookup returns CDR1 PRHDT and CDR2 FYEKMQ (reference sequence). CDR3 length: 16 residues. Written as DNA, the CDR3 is TGTGCCAGCAGCAAAGCACTAGCGTCCGGCACAGATACGCAGTATTTT. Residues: CASSKALASGTDTQYF.